The clone carrying this TCR beta chain was observed a single time. Its antigen is not identified. This sample was taken from a study of cytomegalovirus exposure and HLA in healthy donors. Study-level results: CMV serostatus was the only recorded immune exposure for donors.

The PCR made use of 60 Vbeta and 13 Jbeta primers. The table came from immunoSEQ multiplex PCR; TCRdb's copy has only in-frame clones and leaves some out. The table has fewer than 85,000 clones, 65% to 80% seen once. The germline V gene has CDR1 GTSNPN and CDR2 SVGIG (reference sequence). The ends were cut back, 2 bases at V and 4 bases at J, with 6 bases in the middle. The CDR3 sequence is 11 residues long. The sequencing sample was made of PBMCs. The V and J genes are TRBV30 and TRBJ2-7; D gene ambiguous. The sequence derives from a male donor in good health and CMV-seropositive. This CDR3 reads CAWSPRYEQYF. The CDR3 DNA reads TGTGCCTGGAGTCCACGGTACGAGCAGTACTTC.